The present T cell receptor beta chain was sequenced within a study of shared clonotypes between healthy human individuals. Libraries were prepared by immunoSEQ multiplex PCR; TCRdb keeps only in-frame clonotypes and omits some of them. The data show 2 million to 2.5 million clones, 85% to 95% seen once. The V gene end was trimmed by 3 bases and the J gene end by 13 bases; junction bases not matched to a gene: 6. The CDR3 length is 12 residues. From germline, CDR1 is MDHEN and CDR2 SYDVKM. Sequenced sample: naive CD4+ T cells from PBMCs. Subset specified: CD45RA+ positively selected. The source of this sequence is a man aged 18 to 29 in good health. Some clones in this sample may be carry-over from other donors' samples. The chain carries TRBV28 and TRBJ2-1; TRBD2 matches at 7 bases. The CDR3, as DNA: TGTGCCAGCAGTTTTGGTGGGAGGGCCCAGTTCTTC. The encoded protein is CASSFGGRAQFF. The complete variable domain, with remaining parts taken from reference TRBV28 and TRBJ2-1, reads DVKVTQSSRYLVKRTGEKVFLECVQDMDHENMFWYRQDPGLGLRLIYFSYDVKMKEKGDIPEGYSVSREKKERFSLILESASTNQTSMYLCASSFGGRAQFFGPGTRLTVL.